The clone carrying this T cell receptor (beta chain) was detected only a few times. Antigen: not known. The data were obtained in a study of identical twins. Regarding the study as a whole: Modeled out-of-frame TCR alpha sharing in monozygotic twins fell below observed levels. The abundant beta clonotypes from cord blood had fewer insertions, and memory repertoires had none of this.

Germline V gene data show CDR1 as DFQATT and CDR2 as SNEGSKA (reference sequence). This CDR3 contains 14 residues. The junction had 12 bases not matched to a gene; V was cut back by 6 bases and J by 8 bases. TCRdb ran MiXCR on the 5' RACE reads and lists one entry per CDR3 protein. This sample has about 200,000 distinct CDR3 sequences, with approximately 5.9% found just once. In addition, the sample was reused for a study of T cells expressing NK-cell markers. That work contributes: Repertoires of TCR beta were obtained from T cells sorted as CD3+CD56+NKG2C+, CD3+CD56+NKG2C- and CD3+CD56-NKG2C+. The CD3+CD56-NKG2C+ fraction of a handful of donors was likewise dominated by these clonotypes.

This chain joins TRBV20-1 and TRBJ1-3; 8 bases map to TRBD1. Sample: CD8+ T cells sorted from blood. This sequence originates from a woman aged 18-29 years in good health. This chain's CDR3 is CSATWTGPVDTIYF. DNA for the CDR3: TGCAGTGCCACATGGACAGGGCCGGTGGACACCATATATTTT.